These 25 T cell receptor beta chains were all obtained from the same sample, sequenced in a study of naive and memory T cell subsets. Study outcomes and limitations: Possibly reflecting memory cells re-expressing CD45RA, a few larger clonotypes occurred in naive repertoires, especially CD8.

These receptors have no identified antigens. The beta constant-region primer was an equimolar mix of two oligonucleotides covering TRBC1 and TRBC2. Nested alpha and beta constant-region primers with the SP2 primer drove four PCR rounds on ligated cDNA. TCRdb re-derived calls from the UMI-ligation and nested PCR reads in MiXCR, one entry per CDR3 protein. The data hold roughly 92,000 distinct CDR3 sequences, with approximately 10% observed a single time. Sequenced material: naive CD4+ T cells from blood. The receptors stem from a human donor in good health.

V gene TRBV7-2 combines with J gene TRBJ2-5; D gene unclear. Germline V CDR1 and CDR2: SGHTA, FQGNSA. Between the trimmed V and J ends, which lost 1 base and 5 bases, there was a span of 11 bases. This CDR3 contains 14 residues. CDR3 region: CASSLGVRRETQYF. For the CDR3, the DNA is TGTGCCAGCAGCTTAGGGGTCCGTAGGGAGACCCAGTACTTC.

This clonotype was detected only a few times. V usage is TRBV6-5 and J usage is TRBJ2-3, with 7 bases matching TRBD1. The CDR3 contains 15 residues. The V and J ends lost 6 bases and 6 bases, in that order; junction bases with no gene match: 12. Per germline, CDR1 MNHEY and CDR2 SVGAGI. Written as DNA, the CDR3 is TGTGCCAGCAGGAGAGACAGGGCTTTTCAGGATACGCAGTATTTT. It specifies CASRRDRAFQDTQYF.

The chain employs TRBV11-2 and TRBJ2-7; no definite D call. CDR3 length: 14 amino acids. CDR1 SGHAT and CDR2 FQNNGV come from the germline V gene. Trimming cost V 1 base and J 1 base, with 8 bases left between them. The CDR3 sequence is CASSLGRASYEQYF. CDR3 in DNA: TGTGCCAGCAGCTTAGGTCGGGCATCCTACGAGCAGTACTTC.

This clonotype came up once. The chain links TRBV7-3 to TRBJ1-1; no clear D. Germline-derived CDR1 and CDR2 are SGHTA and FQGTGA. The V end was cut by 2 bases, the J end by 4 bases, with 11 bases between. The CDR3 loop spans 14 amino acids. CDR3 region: CASSLEMDSTEAFF. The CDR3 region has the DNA TGTGCCAGCAGCTTAGAGATGGATAGCACTGAAGCTTTCTTT. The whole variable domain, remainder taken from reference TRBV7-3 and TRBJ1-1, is GAGVSQTPSNKVTEKGKYVELRCDPISGHTALYWYRQSLGQGPEFLIYFQGTGAADDSGLPNDRFFAVRPEGSVSTLKIQRTERGDSAVYLCASSLEMDSTEAFFGQGTRLTVV.

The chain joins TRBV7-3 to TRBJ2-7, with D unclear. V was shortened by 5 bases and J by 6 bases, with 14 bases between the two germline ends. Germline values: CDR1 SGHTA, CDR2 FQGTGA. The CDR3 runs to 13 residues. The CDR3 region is CASSPQDLSEQYF. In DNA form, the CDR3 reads TGTGCCAGCAGCCCTCAGGACCTCTCCGAGCAGTACTTC.

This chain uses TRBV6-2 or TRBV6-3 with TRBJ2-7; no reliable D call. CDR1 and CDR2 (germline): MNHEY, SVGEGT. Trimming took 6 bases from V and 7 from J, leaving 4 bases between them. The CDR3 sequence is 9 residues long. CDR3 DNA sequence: TGTGCCAGCAGAGGTGAGCAGTACTTC. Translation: CASRGEQYF.

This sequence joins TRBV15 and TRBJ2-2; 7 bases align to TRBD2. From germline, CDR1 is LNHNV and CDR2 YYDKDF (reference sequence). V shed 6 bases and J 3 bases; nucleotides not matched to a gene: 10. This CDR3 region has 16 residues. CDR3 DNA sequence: TGTGCCACCAGTGATGGGAATGGGGGGGACACCGGGGAGCTGTTTTTT. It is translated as CATSDGNGGDTGELFF.

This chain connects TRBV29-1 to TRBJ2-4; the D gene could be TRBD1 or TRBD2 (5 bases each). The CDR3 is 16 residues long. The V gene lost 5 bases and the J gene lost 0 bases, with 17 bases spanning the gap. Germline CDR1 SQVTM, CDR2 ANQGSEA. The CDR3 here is CSVSSGAPPAKNIQYF. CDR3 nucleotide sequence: TGCAGCGTTTCCTCCGGGGCCCCCCCAGCCAAAAACATTCAGTACTTC.

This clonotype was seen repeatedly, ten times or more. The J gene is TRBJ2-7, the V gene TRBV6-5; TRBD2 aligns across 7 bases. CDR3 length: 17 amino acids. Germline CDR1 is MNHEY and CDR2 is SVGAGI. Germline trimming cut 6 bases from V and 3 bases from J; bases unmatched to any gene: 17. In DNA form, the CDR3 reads TGTGCCAGCAGAGAGTCCGCAGGGCGTCGGGGGGTCTACGAGCAGTACTTC. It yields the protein CASRESAGRRGVYEQYF.

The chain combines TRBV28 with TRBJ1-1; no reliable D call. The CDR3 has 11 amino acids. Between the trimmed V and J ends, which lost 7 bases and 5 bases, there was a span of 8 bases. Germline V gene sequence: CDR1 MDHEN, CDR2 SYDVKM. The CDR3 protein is CASTPGTEAFF. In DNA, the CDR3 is TGTGCCAGCACACCGGGAACTGAAGCTTTCTTT. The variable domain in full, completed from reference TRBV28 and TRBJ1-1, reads DVKVTQSSRYLVKRTGEKVFLECVQDMDHENMFWYRQDPGLGLRLIYFSYDVKMKEKGDIPEGYSVSREKKERFSLILESASTNQTSMYLCASTPGTEAFFGQGTRLTVV.

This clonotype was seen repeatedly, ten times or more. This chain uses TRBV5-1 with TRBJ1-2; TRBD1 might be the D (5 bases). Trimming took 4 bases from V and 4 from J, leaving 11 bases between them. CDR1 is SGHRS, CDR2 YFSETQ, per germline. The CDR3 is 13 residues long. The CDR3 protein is CASSGDGTYGYTF. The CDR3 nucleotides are TGCGCCAGCAGCGGTGACGGGACCTATGGCTACACCTTC.

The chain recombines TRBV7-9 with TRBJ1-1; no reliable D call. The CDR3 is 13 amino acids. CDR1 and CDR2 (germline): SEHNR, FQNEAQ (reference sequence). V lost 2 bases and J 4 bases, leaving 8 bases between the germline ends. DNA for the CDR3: TGTGCCAGCAGCTTATTAACAATCACTGAAGCTTTCTTT. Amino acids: CASSLLTITEAFF.

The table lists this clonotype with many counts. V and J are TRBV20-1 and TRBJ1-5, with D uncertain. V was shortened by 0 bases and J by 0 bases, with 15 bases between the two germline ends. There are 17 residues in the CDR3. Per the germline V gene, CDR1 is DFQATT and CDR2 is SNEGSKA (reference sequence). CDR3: CSARDPWHLVSNQPQHF. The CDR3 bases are TGCAGTGCTAGAGATCCGTGGCACCTAGTTAGCAATCAGCCCCAGCATTTT.

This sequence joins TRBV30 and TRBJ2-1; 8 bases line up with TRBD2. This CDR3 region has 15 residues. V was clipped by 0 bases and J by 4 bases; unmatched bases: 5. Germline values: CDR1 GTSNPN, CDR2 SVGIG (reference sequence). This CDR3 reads CAWSVREREYNEQFF. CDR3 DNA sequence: TGTGCCTGGAGTGTACGGGAGCGGGAGTACAATGAGCAGTTCTTC.

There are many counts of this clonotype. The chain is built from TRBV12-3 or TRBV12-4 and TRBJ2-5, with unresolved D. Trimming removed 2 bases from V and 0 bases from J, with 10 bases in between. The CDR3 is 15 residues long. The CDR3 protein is CASSLRAEYQETQYF. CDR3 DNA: TGTGCCAGCAGTTTAAGGGCGGAGTACCAAGAGACCCAGTACTTC.

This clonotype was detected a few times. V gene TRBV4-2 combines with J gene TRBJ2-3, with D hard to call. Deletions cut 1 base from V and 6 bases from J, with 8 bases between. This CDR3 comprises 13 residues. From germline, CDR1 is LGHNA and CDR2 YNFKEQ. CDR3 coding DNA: TGTGCCAGCAGCCAAGTCCCCTGGGATACGCAGTATTTT. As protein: CASSQVPWDTQYF.

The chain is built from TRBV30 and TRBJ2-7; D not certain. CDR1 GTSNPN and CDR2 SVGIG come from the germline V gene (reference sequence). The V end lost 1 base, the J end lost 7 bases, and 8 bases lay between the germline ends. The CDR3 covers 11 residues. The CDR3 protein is CAWSAGGEQYF. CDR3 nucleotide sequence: TGTGCCTGGAGTGCTGGCGGTGAGCAGTACTTC.

In DNA, the CDR3 is TGCAGTGCTAAGGACCCGGGCGCAACTAATGAAAAACTGTTTTTT. Its protein is CSAKDPGATNEKLFF. V gene TRBV20-1 combines with J gene TRBJ1-4; no clear D gene. Trimming took 4 bases from V and 0 from J, leaving 12 bases between them. The CDR3 extends over 15 amino acids. Germline CDR1 and CDR2: DFQATT and SNEGSKA (reference sequence).

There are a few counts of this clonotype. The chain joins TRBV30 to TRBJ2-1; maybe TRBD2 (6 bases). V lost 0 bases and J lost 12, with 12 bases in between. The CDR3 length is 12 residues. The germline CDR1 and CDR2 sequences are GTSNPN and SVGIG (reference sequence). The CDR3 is CAWSVPGSGQFF. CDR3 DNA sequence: TGTGCCTGGAGTGTACCCGGGAGCGGGCAGTTCTTC.

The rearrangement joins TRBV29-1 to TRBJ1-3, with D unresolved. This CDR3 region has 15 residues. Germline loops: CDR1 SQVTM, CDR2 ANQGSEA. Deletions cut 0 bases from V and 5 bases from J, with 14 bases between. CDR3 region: CSVEDSGSSRNTIYF. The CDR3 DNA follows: TGCAGCGTTGAAGATTCAGGCAGTAGCCGAAACACCATATATTTT.

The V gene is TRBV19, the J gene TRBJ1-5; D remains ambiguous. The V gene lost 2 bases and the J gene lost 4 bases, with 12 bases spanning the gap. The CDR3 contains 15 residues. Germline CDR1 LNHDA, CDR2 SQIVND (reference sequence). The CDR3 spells CASSIYNPTNQPQHF. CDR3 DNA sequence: TGTGCCAGTAGTATATACAACCCTACAAATCAGCCCCAGCATTTT.

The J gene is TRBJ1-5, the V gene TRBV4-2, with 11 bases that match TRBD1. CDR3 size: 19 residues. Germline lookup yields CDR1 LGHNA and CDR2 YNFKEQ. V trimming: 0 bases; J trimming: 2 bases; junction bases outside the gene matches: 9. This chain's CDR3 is CASSQDGDRGVMGNQPQHF. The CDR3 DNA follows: TGTGCCAGCAGCCAAGATGGGGACAGGGGGGTAATGGGCAATCAGCCCCAGCATTTT.

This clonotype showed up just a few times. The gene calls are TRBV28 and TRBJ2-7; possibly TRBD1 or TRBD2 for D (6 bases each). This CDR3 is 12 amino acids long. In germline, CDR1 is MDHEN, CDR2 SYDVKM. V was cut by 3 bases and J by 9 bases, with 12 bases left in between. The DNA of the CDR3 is TGTGCCAGCAGTTTTAGGGGGGTCGTGCAGTACTTC. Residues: CASSFRGVVQYF.

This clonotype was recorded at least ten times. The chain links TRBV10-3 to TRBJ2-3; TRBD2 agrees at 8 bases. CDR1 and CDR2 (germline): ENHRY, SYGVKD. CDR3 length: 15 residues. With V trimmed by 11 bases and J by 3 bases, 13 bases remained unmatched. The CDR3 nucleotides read TGTGCCGCCGCTGGGCCGGGACTAGGAACAGATACGCAGTATTTT. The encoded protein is CAAAGPGLGTDTQYF.

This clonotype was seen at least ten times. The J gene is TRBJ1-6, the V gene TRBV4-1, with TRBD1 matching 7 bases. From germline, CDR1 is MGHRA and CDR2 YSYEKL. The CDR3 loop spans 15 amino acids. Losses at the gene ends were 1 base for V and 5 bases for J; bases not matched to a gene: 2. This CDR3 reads CASSQGGGHNSPLHF. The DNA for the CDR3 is TGCGCCAGCAGCCAAGGAGGGGGCCATAATTCACCCCTCCACTTT.